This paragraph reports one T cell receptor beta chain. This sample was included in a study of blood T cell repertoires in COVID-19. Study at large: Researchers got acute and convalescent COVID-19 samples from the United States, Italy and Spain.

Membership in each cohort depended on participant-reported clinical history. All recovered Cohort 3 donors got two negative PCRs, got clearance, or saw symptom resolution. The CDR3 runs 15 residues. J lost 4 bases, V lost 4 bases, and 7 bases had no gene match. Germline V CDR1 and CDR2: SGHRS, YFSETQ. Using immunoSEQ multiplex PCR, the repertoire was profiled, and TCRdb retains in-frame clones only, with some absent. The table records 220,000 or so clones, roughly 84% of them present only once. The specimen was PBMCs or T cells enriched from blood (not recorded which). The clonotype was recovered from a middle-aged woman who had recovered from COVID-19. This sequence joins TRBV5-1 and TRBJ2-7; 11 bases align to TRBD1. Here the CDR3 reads CASSPGTGGEYEQYV. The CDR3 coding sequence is TGCGCCAGCAGCCCAGGGACAGGGGGAGAATACGAGCAGTACGTC.